One and the same sample provided the 9 T cell receptor beta chains below, sequenced in a study of blood T cell repertoires in COVID-19. Libraries were prepared by immunoSEQ multiplex PCR; TCRdb keeps only in-frame clonotypes and omits some of them. The data show about 120,000 clones, over 70% seen once. Sequencing was performed on peripheral blood. Receptor source: a woman aged 70-85 years with acute or convalescent COVID-19.

The chain recombines TRBV5-1 with TRBJ2-7; 8 bases align to TRBD1. The CDR3 is 15 amino acids. V was pared by 4 bases and J by 0 bases, with 6 bases of the junction left unmatched. The germline gives CDR1 SGHRS, CDR2 YFSETQ. CDR3 residues: CASSNRQGHSYEQYF. In DNA, the CDR3 is TGCGCCAGCAGCAACCGACAGGGGCACTCCTACGAGCAGTACTTC.

The chain employs TRBV12-2 and TRBJ1-5; TRBD1 is the table's D call, not checked against the DNA. TRBV12-2 is a pseudogene locus. This CDR3 contains 14 residues. CDR3 protein: CAGEVGTENQPQHF. DNA for the CDR3: TGTGCAGGCGAAGTCGGGACAGAAAATCAGCCCCAGCATTTT.

The chain uses TRBV4-2 and TRBJ2-7, with D possibly TRBD2 on 6 matching bases. V was clipped by 1 base and J by 6 bases, with 10 bases between them. The CDR3 covers 13 residues. Germline V gene lookup returns CDR1 LGHNA and CDR2 YNFKEQ. The chain's CDR3 is CASSQGSAGEQYF. The CDR3 nucleotides are TGTGCCAGCAGCCAAGGTTCAGCGGGCGAGCAGTACTTC.

The V call is TRBV5-4, the J call TRBJ1-6; 7 bases align to TRBD1. The CDR3 is made up of 15 amino acids. CDR1 and CDR2 from the germline V gene are SGHNT and YYREEE (reference sequence). V shed 3 bases and J 10 bases; nucleotides not matched to a gene: 10. The CDR3, as DNA: TGTGCCAGCAGCTCCTGGGGCAGGGGGGAATCACCCCTCCACTTT. It translates to CASSSWGRGESPLHF.

CDR3 sequence (DNA): TGCGCCAGCAGTGAGCCTCCGGGACTGGAGGATGGCTACACCTTC. It encodes CASSEPPGLEDGYTF. The chain uses TRBV10-2 and TRBJ1-2; tentatively, D is TRBD1 (5 bases). The CDR3 spans 15 residues. CDR1 and CDR2 (germline): WSHSY, SAAADI. Trimming removed 2 bases from V and 6 bases from J, with 16 bases in between.

This sequence joins TRBV10-3 and TRBJ1-2; 7 nucleotides agree with TRBD1. The V and J ends lost 4 bases and 4 bases, in that order; junction bases with no gene match: 6. This CDR3 has 14 amino acids. Germline V gene data show CDR1 as ENHRY and CDR2 as SYGVKD. The CDR3 sequence is CAISGGTDIYGYTF. The CDR3 DNA follows: TGTGCCATCAGTGGGGGGACAGACATCTATGGCTACACCTTC.

The genes are TRBV15 and TRBJ1-2; D is perhaps TRBD1 (6 bases). The length of the CDR3 is 16 residues. V was trimmed by 4 bases and J by 4 bases, leaving 19 bases between them. CDR1 is LNHNV and CDR2 is YYDKDF in the germline V gene (reference sequence). The CDR3 reads CATSTLQGEGPYGYTF. The CDR3 nucleotides are TGTGCCACCAGCACACTACAGGGCGAGGGGCCCTATGGCTACACCTTC.

A remark on this clone: The same CDR3 is also encoded by other DNA sequences in this sample. V is TRBV9 and J is TRBJ1-1; D ambiguous. The CDR3 runs 13 residues. V shed 0 bases and J shed 0 bases, with 3 bases lying between them. The germline gives CDR1 SGDLS, CDR2 YYNGEE. The DNA of the CDR3 is TGTGCCAGCAGCGTAGCAATGAACACTGAAGCTTTCTTT. Encoded protein: CASSVAMNTEAFF.

This chain connects TRBV29-1 to TRBJ2-5, with D maybe TRBD1 (6 bases). This CDR3 comprises 12 residues. Per the germline V gene, CDR1 is SQVTM and CDR2 is ANQGSEA. V was cut by 7 bases and J by 5 bases, with 14 bases left in between. The CDR3 protein is CSEKGVQETQYF. The CDR3 DNA is TGCAGCGAAAAGGGGGTTCAGGAGACCCAGTACTTC.